This T cell receptor (beta chain) was retrieved from a study of T cell responses to AZD1222 COVID-19 vaccine. Turning to the study itself: Second doses at about 4 or about 12 weeks were pooled. Whole-study findings and limits: Seropositive at baseline were only 5 or 6 AZD1222 recipients.

Sequencing used immunoSEQ multiplex PCR; TCRdb keeps in-frame clones, though not all of them. The sample records some 100,000 clones, roughly nine tenths being singletons. On this clone itself: The antigen is undetermined.

Germline CDR1 SEHNR, CDR2 FQNEAQ (reference sequence). The CDR3 totals 16 residues. Trimming cost V 4 bases and J 8 bases; bases outside gene matches: 11. The TCR originated in an adult in good health. The chain recombines TRBV7-9 with TRBJ1-4; 9 positions agree with TRBD1. This material consisted of peripheral blood, taken on day 0 of AZD1222 vaccination. CDR3 sequence (DNA): TGTGCCAGCAGCTCCGCCAGGACAGGGGTAGCGGAAAAACTGTTTTTT. It encodes CASSSARTGVAEKLFF.